These T cell receptor beta chains were read from a single sample in a study of blood T cell repertoires in COVID-19. Profiling relied on immunoSEQ multiplex PCR, and the TCRdb table lists in-frame clones only, not all of them. The table lists 200,000 or so clones, over 80% of them singletons. Sample: peripheral blood. The receptors were gathered from a young man with COVID-19, enrolled during active disease. Each CDR3 is given with its conserved first and last residue.

V | CDR3
TRBV7-9 | CASSLGVQASGRNTEAFF
TRBV19 | CASSIERGGYEQFF
TRBV5-1 | CASNGLAGSYNEQFF
TRBV5-8 | CASSFWDRNEKLFF
TRBV28 | CASSFRGNTEAFF
TRBV20-1 | CSATTNEKLFF
TRBV6-5 | CASSYSKGGANEQFF
TRBV5-5 | CASSQSPRTDYGYTF
TRBV27 | CASSKQSLNTEAFF
TRBV4-1 | CASSHDGQANTEAFF
TRBV6-5 | CASSSTYEQYF
TRBV28 | CASRPDTSEAFF
TRBV30 | CAWSRGPYEQYF
TRBV7-9 | CASSLPRGGSSYNEQFF
TRBV10-3 | CAISDMPNSPLHF
TRBV18 | CASSPAGGPNEQFF
TRBV6-5 | CASMVSSGNTIYF
TRBV3-1/TRBV3-2 | CASSQGTSVSSYEQYF
TRBV7-9 | CASSAQGAQTEAFF
TRBV7-2 | CASSNRHRTNYGYTF
TRBV28 | CASSTNSGGEQYF
TRBV21-1 | CASSKGRVRNSYEQYF
TRBV7-9 | CASSLQGTSTDTQYF
TRBV6-6 | CASSYIRGAKNIQYF
TRBV9 | CASSVGSGVYEQYF
TRBV28 | CASSPGRTDTQYF
TRBV6-6 | CASSRLVMVPYNEQFF
TRBV5-6 | CASSLDRGFYNEQFF
TRBV7-2 | CASSFPKRVNEQFF
TRBV7-2 | CASSGQANTEAFF
TRBV18 | CASSPDRTSTDTQYF
TRBV20-1 | CSASQTDEQYF
TRBV4-1 | CASRGYTGANQPQHF
TRBV19 | CASSIGKGAGRQFSPLHF
TRBV18 | CASSLLSGTANEKLFF
TRBV7-8 | CASSLGPLNEQFF
TRBV11-1 | CASSLYSGQPQHF
TRBV4-1 | CASSQDSTSSNEKLFF
TRBV2 | CASSSGSTNQPQHF
TRBV15 | CATSRDSLNTEAFF
TRBV2 | CASREDRAPSYEQYF
TRBV28 | CASSLWGDRGSGYTF
TRBV6-4 | CASSDSRDSYGYTF
TRBV11-3 | CASSPSGGDGTGELFF
TRBV5-4 | CASSTGQAYGYTF
TRBV7-8 | CASSSRPGTGPPEAFF
TRBV27 | CASSYTGTSGFNEQFF